A single sample gave rise to the 14 T cell receptor beta chains below, sequenced in a study of cytomegalovirus exposure and HLA in healthy donors. PCR involved 60 Vbeta and 13 Jbeta primers. TCRdb's table, derived via immunoSEQ multiplex PCR, lists solely in-frame clones and lacks some. The sample has roughly 100,000 clones; around 82% are singletons. The sample taken for sequencing was PBMCs. The origin of the receptors is a man in his forties in good health and CMV-seropositive.

The V and J genes are TRBV2 and TRBJ1-5; 7 bases are a match to TRBD1. This CDR3 comprises 13 residues. The ends lost 8 bases at V and 0 bases at J; junction bases unmatched: 1. Germline values: CDR1 SNHLY, CDR2 FYNNEI. The CDR3 DNA is TGTGCCAGCGGGACAGATAGCAATCAGCCCCAGCATTTT. Encoded protein: CASGTDSNQPQHF. Variable domain in full (rest from reference TRBV2 and TRBJ1-5): EPEVTQTPSHQVTQMGQEVILRCVPISNHLYFYWYRQILGQKVEFLVSFYNNEISEKSEIFDDQFSVERPDGSNFTLKIRSTKLEDSAMYFCASGTDSNQPQHFGDGTRLSIL.

CDR3 sequence reads: CASSLDVGYGYTF. CDR3 nucleotide sequence: TGTGCCAGCAGCTTAGATGTCGGCTATGGCTACACCTTC. V and J are TRBV11-2 and TRBJ1-2; D unresolved. Germline CDR1 SGHAT, CDR2 FQNNGV. The CDR3 runs 13 residues. V was pared by 0 bases and J by 4 bases, with 6 bases between.

The rearrangement uses TRBV12-2 and TRBJ1-5; TRBD1 is the table's D call and was not checked against the DNA. TRBV12-2 is deemed a pseudogene. CDR3 length equals 16 residues. Written as DNA, the CDR3 is TGTGCAAGTCGCTTAGCTTACAGCTGGGGCAATCAGCCCCAGCATTTT. It codes for CASRLAYSWGNQPQHF.

The J gene is TRBJ2-7, the V gene TRBV6-5; 8 positions agree with TRBD1. Trimming took 4 bases from V and 2 from J; bases not matched to a gene: 4. The CDR3 has 14 residues. CDR1 is MNHEY and CDR2 is SVGAGI in the germline V gene. The CDR3 is CASSLGQAAYEQYF. The CDR3 DNA follows: TGTGCCAGCAGTTTGGGACAGGCGGCCTACGAGCAGTACTTC.

The V call is TRBV6-5, the J call TRBJ2-2, with 10 bases lining up with TRBD1. The germline CDR1 and CDR2 sequences are MNHEY and SVGAGI. This CDR3 comprises 15 residues. Losses at the gene ends were 6 bases for V and 6 bases for J; bases not matched to a gene: 7. CDR3 loop: CASRSGTGVPGELFF. CDR3 in DNA: TGTGCCAGCAGGAGCGGGACAGGGGTTCCCGGGGAGCTGTTTTTT.

The V gene is TRBV7-2, the J gene TRBJ2-7; 9 nucleotides match TRBD2. Losses at the gene ends were 7 bases for V and 7 bases for J; bases not matched to a gene: 17. The CDR3 totals 16 residues. CDR1 SGHTA and CDR2 FQGNSA come from the germline V gene. The CDR3 bases are TGTGCCAGCACCCATAATCTAGCGGGACTGGGTGGGGAGCAGTACTTC. It codes for CASTHNLAGLGGEQYF.

The chain is built from TRBV5-4 and TRBJ2-5, with 11 bases that match TRBD2. Trimming took 4 bases from V and 5 from J; bases not matched to a gene: 7. Germline loops: CDR1 SGHNT, CDR2 YYREEE (reference sequence). The CDR3 extends over 15 amino acids. The chain's CDR3 is CASSRGIAGGETQYF. The CDR3 DNA follows: TGTGCCAGCAGCCGGGGGATAGCGGGAGGGGAGACCCAGTACTTC.

The chain uses TRBV6-5 and TRBJ2-3, with D tentatively TRBD2 (7 bases). Trimming shortened V by 2 bases and J by 5 bases, and 14 bases separated the two germline ends. The CDR3 loop spans 15 amino acids. From germline, CDR1 is MNHEY and CDR2 SVGAGI. CDR3 nucleotide sequence: TGTGCCAGCAGTTACGTGGGGGGGCAGGTAGATACGCAGTATTTT. Protein sequence: CASSYVGGQVDTQYF.

The chain links TRBV5-1 to TRBJ1-3, with a weak D call TRBD1 (6 bases). The CDR3 is 17 residues long. Germline V CDR1 and CDR2: SGHRS, YFSETQ. V gave up 4 bases and J gave up 2 bases, with 19 bases separating them. This CDR3 reads CASSPLGTRTAGNTIYF. DNA of the CDR3: TGCGCCAGCAGCCCTCTAGGGACCCGGACAGCTGGAAACACCATATATTTT.

This chain links TRBV14 with TRBJ2-5; D is uncertain. Germline V gene lookup returns CDR1 SGHDN and CDR2 FVKESK. The CDR3 covers 17 residues. Trimming stripped 6 bases from V and 0 bases from J, with 20 bases between. For the CDR3, the DNA is TGTGCCAGCAGTAACCAACGCCGCCGGTCGTACCAAGAGACCCAGTACTTC. Amino acids: CASSNQRRRSYQETQYF.

In the case of this clone: This sequence may be a read error, since a much larger clone differs from it by one base. The conserved phenylalanine or tryptophan is not found at the CDR3 terminus, so this likely reflects a read error. The rearrangement joins TRBV11-2 to TRBJ1-2; D is unclear. CDR3 length: 13 residues. Trimming removed 5 bases from V and 5 bases from J, with 12 bases in between. Germline V gene data show CDR1 as SGHAT and CDR2 as FQNNGV. As DNA, the CDR3 is TGTGCCAGCAGCCCCCCTGCAGGTTATGGCTACACCCTC. Protein product: CASSPPAGYGYTL.

The rearrangement joins TRBV2 to TRBJ2-2; 7 nucleotides agree with TRBD1. The length of the CDR3 is 16 residues. CDR1 and CDR2 (germline): SNHLY, FYNNEI. Trimming at V came to 4 bases and at J to 2 bases, leaving 7 bases not matched to a gene. CDR3 sequence (DNA): TGTGCCAGCAGTGGCTACGGACAGGCAAACACCGGGGAGCTGTTTTTT. Translated: CASSGYGQANTGELFF.

This clone showed up just a few times. The chain is built from TRBV5-4 and TRBJ2-2; tentative D call: TRBD1 (5 bases). The CDR3 loop spans 15 amino acids. Germline CDR1 SGHNT, CDR2 YYREEE (reference sequence). Trimming stripped 4 bases from V and 6 bases from J, with 16 bases between. As DNA, the CDR3 is TGTGCCAGCAGCCTGGACATGAACGTGGCCGGGGAGCTGTTTTTT. Translation: CASSLDMNVAGELFF. Based on the CDR3 plus reference TRBV5-4 and TRBJ2-2, the full variable domain is ETGVTQSPTHLIKTRGQQVTLRCSSQSGHNTVSWYQQALGQGPQFIFQYYREEENGRGNFPPRFSGLQFPNYSSELNVNALELDDSALYLCASSLDMNVAGELFFGEGSRLTVL.

The chain couples TRBV9 to TRBJ1-4, with 7 bases matching TRBD1. The CDR3 has 16 residues. Germline CDR1 reads SGDLS; CDR2 reads YYNGEE. V lost 3 bases, J lost 8 bases, and 13 bases stayed unmatched. The CDR3 coding sequence is TGTGCCAGCAGCGGAATGACCGGGACAGAGGGAGAAAAACTGTTTTTT. This codes for CASSGMTGTEGEKLFF.